One sample yielded the 15 T cell receptor beta chains listed below, sequenced in a study of OX40 agonist ivuxolimab in advanced cancers. Sequencing was performed with immunoSEQ multiplex PCR; in TCRdb, only in-frame clones are kept and a portion is missing. The sample records 30,000 to 35,000 clones, nearly 85% being singletons. This sample comprised CD4+ or CD8+ T cells sorted from blood, obtained in a trial of the OX40 agonist ivuxolimab. These receptors came from an adult with an advanced solid tumor such as melanoma, head and neck, liver or kidney cancer.

V and J are TRBV30 and TRBJ2-3; 10 bases are a match to TRBD2. The V and J ends lost 4 bases and 4 bases, in that order; junction bases with no gene match: 14. The germline V gene encodes CDR1 GTSNPN and CDR2 SVGIG (reference sequence). The CDR3 is 17 residues long. CDR3 residues: CAWKLAGPTVSSDTQYF. The DNA for the CDR3 is TGTGCCTGGAAACTAGCGGGGCCAACAGTCAGTTCAGATACGCAGTATTTT.

This chain joins TRBV4-3 and TRBJ2-7; maybe TRBD2 (5 bases). This CDR3 spans 13 amino acids. Germline V gives CDR1 LGHNA, CDR2 YSLEER. V shed 4 bases and J shed 2 bases, with 9 bases lying between them. In nucleotides, the CDR3 is TGCGCCAGCAGCCCCCAGAGGGCCTACGAGCAGTACTTC. This encodes CASSPQRAYEQYF.

CDR3 nucleotides: TGCGCCAGCAGCCAAGATTGGGGGGCCGTGGACGAGCAGTACTTC. Its translation is CASSQDWGAVDEQYF. The V gene is TRBV4-1, the J gene TRBJ2-7; tentatively, D is TRBD1 or TRBD2 (6 bases each). This CDR3 has 15 residues. V was pared by 0 bases and J by 5 bases, with 14 bases between. Germline CDR1 reads MGHRA; CDR2 reads YSYEKL.

The chain has TRBV5-1 and TRBJ2-7; possibly TRBD2 for D (6 bases). The V gene's germline CDR1 is SGHRS and CDR2 YFSETQ. The CDR3 is 13 amino acids. V lost 2 bases and J 5 bases, leaving 11 bases between the germline ends. The CDR3 DNA reads TGCGCCAGCAGCTTAGCGGGTTTCAACGAGCAGTACTTC. Its protein product is CASSLAGFNEQYF.

The genes are TRBV11-2 and TRBJ2-1, with 8 bases aligning to TRBD2. There are 14 residues in the CDR3. Trimming took 7 bases from V and 6 from J; bases not matched to a gene: 8. Germline lookup yields CDR1 SGHAT and CDR2 FQNNGV. The chain's CDR3 is CASTSAGGVNEQFF. CDR3 nucleotide sequence: TGTGCCAGCACCTCCGCGGGGGGAGTCAATGAGCAGTTCTTC.

J is TRBJ1-1 and V is TRBV30, with no clear D. This CDR3 has 13 amino acids. Trimming took 2 bases from V and 1 from J, leaving 8 bases between them. Per germline, CDR1 GTSNPN and CDR2 SVGIG (reference sequence). The CDR3 protein is CAWSLKGNTEAFF. CDR3 DNA sequence: TGTGCCTGGAGTCTCAAGGGGAACACTGAAGCTTTCTTT. The variable domain in full, with the rest retrieved from reference TRBV30 and TRBJ1-1, is SQTIHQWPATLVQPVGSPLSLECTVEGTSNPNLYWYRQAAGRGLQLLFYSVGIGQISSEVPQNLSASRPQDRQFILSSKKLLLSDSGFYLCAWSLKGNTEAFFGQGTRLTVV.

This chain uses TRBV7-3 with TRBJ2-5, with D perhaps matching TRBD1 or TRBD2 (5 bases each). Looked up from germline, CDR1 is SGHTA and CDR2 is FQGTGA. V was clipped by 6 bases and J by 0 bases, with 14 bases between them. The CDR3 loop spans 15 amino acids. CDR3 in DNA: TGTGCCAGCAGTTCGGGGACCTCGTACCAAGAGACCCAGTACTTC. Translated, it gives CASSSGTSYQETQYF. Supplemented by reference TRBV7-3 and TRBJ2-5, the full variable domain reads GAGVSQTPSNKVTEKGKYVELRCDPISGHTALYWYRQSLGQGPEFLIYFQGTGAADDSGLPNDRFFAVRPEGSVSTLKIQRTERGDSAVYLCASSSGTSYQETQYFGPGTRLLVL.

The rearrangement uses TRBV4-3 and TRBJ2-7; D is possibly TRBD1 (6 bases). Trimming took off 0 bases at V and 1 base at J, with 7 bases between the two ends. The CDR3 is made up of 14 amino acids. Germline CDR1 reads LGHNA; CDR2 reads YSLEER. The CDR3 loop reads CASSQDQGSYEQYF. The CDR3 DNA follows: TGCGCCAGCAGCCAAGATCAGGGGTCCTACGAGCAGTACTTC.

This clone was observed a handful of times. This rearrangement joins TRBV29-1 to TRBJ2-1; possibly TRBD1 for D (6 bases). Trimming cost V 6 bases and J 3 bases, with 6 bases left between them. Germline lookup yields CDR1 SQVTM and CDR2 ANQGSEA. The CDR3 length is 11 residues. The CDR3 spells CSVDSYNEQFF. CDR3 nucleotides: TGCAGCGTGGACAGCTACAATGAGCAGTTCTTC.

The rearrangement joins TRBV5-5 to TRBJ2-1; 10 positions match TRBD2. Germline trimming cut 2 bases from V and 0 bases from J; bases unmatched to any gene: 5. The CDR3 is 17 residues long. Germline V lookup: CDR1 SGHKS, CDR2 YYEKEE (reference sequence). The DNA of the CDR3 is TGTGCCAGCAGCTTTGGACTAGCGGAGGTCTCCTACAATGAGCAGTTCTTC. Amino acids: CASSFGLAEVSYNEQFF.

The V call is TRBV27, the J call TRBJ2-7; the D gene is possibly TRBD2 (5 bases). This CDR3 has 14 amino acids. Germline CDR1 MNHEY, CDR2 SMNVEV (reference sequence). Between the trimmed V and J ends, which lost 2 bases and 0 bases, there was a span of 8 bases. In nucleotides, the CDR3 is TGTGCCAGCAGTTTAATCGAGGGCTCCTACGAGCAGTACTTC. This translates into CASSLIEGSYEQYF.

By sample share, this clone is medium-sized. J is TRBJ2-1 and V is TRBV7-3; 11 nucleotides agree with TRBD2. This CDR3 has 15 amino acids. Germline V lookup: CDR1 SGHTA, CDR2 FQGTGA. Losses at the gene ends were 3 bases for V and 8 bases for J; bases not matched to a gene: 6. The CDR3 DNA reads as TGTGCCAGCAGCTTCACTAGCGGGAGTTGGGATGAGCAGTTCTTC. Translating gives CASSFTSGSWDEQFF.

This clone was counted once. The chain couples TRBV5-4 to TRBJ2-7, with D possibly TRBD1 on 6 matching bases. Germline V gives CDR1 SGHNT, CDR2 YYREEE (reference sequence). V lost 0 bases, J lost 6 bases, and 10 bases lay in between. This CDR3 spans 13 amino acids. This chain's CDR3 is CASSLVRGAEQYF. CDR3 sequence (DNA): TGTGCCAGCAGCTTGGTCAGGGGCGCCGAGCAGTACTTC.

The chain combines TRBV5-4 with TRBJ1-2, with D tentatively TRBD1 (6 bases). The CDR3 length is 14 residues. V gave up 4 bases and J gave up 4 bases, with 14 bases separating them. Germline V gene sequence: CDR1 SGHNT, CDR2 YYREEE (reference sequence). In nucleotides, the CDR3 is TGTGCCAGCAGCCCTGAGGGGGTTCCCTATGGCTACACCTTC. Its protein product is CASSPEGVPYGYTF.

This clone was observed a single time. V gene TRBV19 combines with J gene TRBJ2-3, with a possible D match to TRBD2 (6 bases). V lost 3 bases and J 0 bases, leaving 10 bases between the germline ends. CDR1 LNHDA and CDR2 SQIVND come from the germline V gene (reference sequence). CDR3 length equals 15 residues. The chain's CDR3 is CASSIYLASTDTQYF. CDR3 nucleotides: TGTGCCAGTAGTATCTATCTAGCGAGCACAGATACGCAGTATTTT.